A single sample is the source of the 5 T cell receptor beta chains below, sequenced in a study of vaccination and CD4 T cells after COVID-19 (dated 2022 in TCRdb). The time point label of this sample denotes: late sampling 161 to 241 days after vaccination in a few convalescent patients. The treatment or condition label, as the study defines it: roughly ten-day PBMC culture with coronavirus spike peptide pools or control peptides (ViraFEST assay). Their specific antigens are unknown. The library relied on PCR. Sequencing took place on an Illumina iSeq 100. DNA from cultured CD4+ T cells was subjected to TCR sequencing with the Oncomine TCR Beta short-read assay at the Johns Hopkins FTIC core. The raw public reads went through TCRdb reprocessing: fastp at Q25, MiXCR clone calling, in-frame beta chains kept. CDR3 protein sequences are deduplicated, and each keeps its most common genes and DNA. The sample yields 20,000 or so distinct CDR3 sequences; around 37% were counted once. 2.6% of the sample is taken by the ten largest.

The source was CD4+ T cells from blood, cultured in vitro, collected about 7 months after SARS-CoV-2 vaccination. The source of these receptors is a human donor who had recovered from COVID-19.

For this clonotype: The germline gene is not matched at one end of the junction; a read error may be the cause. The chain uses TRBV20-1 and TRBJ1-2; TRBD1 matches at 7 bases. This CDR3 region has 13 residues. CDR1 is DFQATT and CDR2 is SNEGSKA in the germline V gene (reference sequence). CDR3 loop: CGAREGQVDGYTF. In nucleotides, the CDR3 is TGCGGTGCTAGGGAAGGACAGGTCGATGGCTACACCTTC.

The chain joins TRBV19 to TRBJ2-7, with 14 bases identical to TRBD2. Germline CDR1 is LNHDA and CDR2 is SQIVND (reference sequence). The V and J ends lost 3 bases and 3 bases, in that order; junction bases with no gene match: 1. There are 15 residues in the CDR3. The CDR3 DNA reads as TGTGCCAGTAGTATTGGGACTAGCGGGAGCTACGAGCAGTACTTC. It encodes CASSIGTSGSYEQYF.

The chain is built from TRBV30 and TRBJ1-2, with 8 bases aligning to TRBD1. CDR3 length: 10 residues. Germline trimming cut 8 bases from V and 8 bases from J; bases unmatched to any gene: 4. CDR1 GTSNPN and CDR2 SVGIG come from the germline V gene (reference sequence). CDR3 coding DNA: TGTGCCGAGGGACAGGACGGCTACACCTTC. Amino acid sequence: CAEGQDGYTF.

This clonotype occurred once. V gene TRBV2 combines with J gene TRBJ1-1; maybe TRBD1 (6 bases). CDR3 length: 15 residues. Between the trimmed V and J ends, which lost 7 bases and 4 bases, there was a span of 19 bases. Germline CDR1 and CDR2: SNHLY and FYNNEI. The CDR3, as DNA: TGTGCCAGCACTTACCTGACAGGAGTTGGCACTGAAGCTTTCTTT. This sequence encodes CASTYLTGVGTEAFF.

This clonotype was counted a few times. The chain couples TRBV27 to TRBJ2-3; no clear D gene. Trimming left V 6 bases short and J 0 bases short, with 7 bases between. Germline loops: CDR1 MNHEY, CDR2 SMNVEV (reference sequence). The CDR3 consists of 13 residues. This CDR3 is CASRGSSTDTQYF. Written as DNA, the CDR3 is TGTGCCAGCAGGGGCTCTAGCACAGATACGCAGTATTTT.